This T cell receptor (beta chain) stems from a study of OX40 agonist ivuxolimab in advanced cancers. Study-wide context: Of mixed ages from 23 to 79 and averaging around 60 years, the group was approximately 80% male.

This CDR3 spans 14 amino acids. Trimming left V 3 bases short and J 7 bases short, with 12 bases between. Germline CDR1 and CDR2: MNHEY and SMNVEV (reference sequence). TCRdb's table, derived via immunoSEQ multiplex PCR, lists solely in-frame clones and lacks some. The sample contains 65,000 to 80,000 clones, approximately 91% of which appear only once. The chain links TRBV27 to TRBJ1-4, with a tentative D call TRBD1 (5 bases). The material was CD4+ or CD8+ T cells sorted from blood, obtained in a trial of the OX40 agonist ivuxolimab. This TCR was sampled from an adult with an advanced solid tumor such as melanoma, head and neck, liver or kidney cancer. The CDR3 protein is CASSLGGLGEKLFF. The CDR3 DNA follows: TGTGCCAGCAGTTTGGGGGGGTTGGGTGAAAAACTGTTTTTT.